The rows below give T cell receptor beta chains drawn from one sample of a study of OX40 agonist ivuxolimab in advanced cancers. Method: immunoSEQ multiplex PCR; TCRdb's copy keeps in-frame clones and lacks some. The sample carries about 64,000 clones, 82% recorded once. Sequenced here: CD4+ or CD8+ T cells sorted from blood, sampled in a trial of the OX40 agonist ivuxolimab. The source of these receptors is an adult with an advanced solid tumor such as melanoma, head and neck, liver or kidney cancer. Each CDR3 is given with its conserved first and last residue. The D gene is left open where the match is weak.

TRBV5-1,TRBD1,TRBJ1-1,TGCGCCAGCAGCCTAACGACAGGGACGAACACTGAAGCTTTCTTT,CASSLTTGTNTEAFF
TRBV15,TRBD2,TRBJ2-5,TGTGCCACCAGCAGACAAAGCGGGACTAGCGGGATGGAGACCCAGTACTTC,CATSRQSGTSGMETQYF
TRBV25-1,.,TRBJ2-6,TGTGCCAGCAGTTGGGACGGGGCCAACGTCCTGACTTTC,CASSWDGANVLTF
TRBV12-5,.,TRBJ2-7,TGTGCTAGTGGTTTGGTCGACGCTAGCTCCTACGAGCAGTACTTC,CASGLVDASSYEQYF
TRBV4-2,TRBD1,TRBJ2-1,TGTGCCAGCAGCCCTCGGGACAGGGCAAGTGAGCAGTTCTTC,CASSPRDRASEQFF
TRBV18,.,TRBJ2-7,TGTGCCAGCTCACCAGCGGCAGGGGAGGGTTACGAGCAGTACTTC,CASSPAAGEGYEQYF
TRBV29-1,TRBD1,TRBJ1-1,TGCAGCGTTGGATCACAGGGGGGTGGCACTGAAGCTTTCTTT,CSVGSQGGGTEAFF
TRBV6-1,.,TRBJ2-1,TGTGCCACCGGACCGGGACAATCATACAATGAGCAGTTCTTC,CATGPGQSYNEQFF
TRBV19,.,TRBJ1-2,TGTGCCAGTAAACAGACCTATGGCTACACCTTC,CASKQTYGYTF
TRBV5-1,.,TRBJ2-3,TGCGCCAGCAGTCGGGGCACCCCCTTTAGCACAGATACGCAGTATTTT,CASSRGTPFSTDTQYF
TRBV5-4,.,TRBJ2-5,TGTGCCAGCAGCTTCCAAGGCCAAGAGACCCAGTACTTC,CASSFQGQETQYF
TRBV9,.,TRBJ1-1,TGTGCCAGCAGCGTAGACAGGATGAACACTGAAGCTTTCTTT,CASSVDRMNTEAFF
TRBV5-1,TRBD2,TRBJ2-3,TGCGCCAGCAGCGGGGGGGAACCTAGCACAGATACGCAGTATTTT,CASSGGEPSTDTQYF
TRBV7-2,.,TRBJ2-4,TGTGCCAGCAGCATAAACAGGGGAGGCAAAAACATTCAGTACTTC,CASSINRGGKNIQYF
TRBV5-1,.,TRBJ1-2,TGCGCCAGCAGCTTGGGGTCCTATGGCTACACCTTC,CASSLGSYGYTF
TRBV11-2,.,TRBJ2-7,TGTGCCAGCAGCCGATCCCGCGATTACGAGCAGTACTTC,CASSRSRDYEQYF
TRBV18,.,TRBJ1-1,TGTGCCAGCTCACCACCGTCCTCGAACACTGAAGCTTTCTTT,CASSPPSSNTEAFF
TRBV29-1,.,TRBJ1-1,TGCAGCGCCAATACGGAGGTCAGGGCTTTCTTT,CSANTEVRAFF